This T cell receptor (beta chain) emerged from a study of control samples from healthy donors and cancer patients. Assay: immunoSEQ multiplex PCR; the TCRdb copy retains only in-frame clones and omits some. The table shows 89,000 or so clones, with about 89% occurring only once. CDR1 and CDR2 from the germline V gene are SGHKS and YYEKEE (reference sequence). The CDR3 runs to 14 residues. Trimming stripped 2 bases from V and 1 base from J, with 7 bases between. The origin of this receptor is a man aged 45-65 years in good health. The chain employs TRBV5-5 and TRBJ1-3; D is unclear. Sequencing was performed on blood. CDR3 loop: CASSLEVSGNTIYF. CDR3 DNA sequence: TGTGCCAGCAGCTTAGAAGTATCTGGAAACACCATATATTTT. Full variable domain (rest looked up from reference TRBV5-5 and TRBJ1-3): DAGVTQSPTHLIKTRGQQVTLRCSPISGHKSVSWYQQVLGQGPQFIFQYYEKEERGRGNFPDRFSARQFPNYSSELNVNALLLGDSALYLCASSLEVSGNTIYFGEGSWLTVV.